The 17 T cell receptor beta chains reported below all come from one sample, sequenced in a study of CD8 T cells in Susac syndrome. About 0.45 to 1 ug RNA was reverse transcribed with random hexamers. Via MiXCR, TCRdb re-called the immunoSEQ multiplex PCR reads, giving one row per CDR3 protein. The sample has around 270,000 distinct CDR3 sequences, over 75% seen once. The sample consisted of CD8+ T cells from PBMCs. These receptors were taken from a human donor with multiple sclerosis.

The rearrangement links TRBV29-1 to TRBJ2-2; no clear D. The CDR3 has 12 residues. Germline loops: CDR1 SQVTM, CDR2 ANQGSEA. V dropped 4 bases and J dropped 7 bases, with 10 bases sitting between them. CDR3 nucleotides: TGCAGCGTTGTTCGTGGGGACGGGGAGCTGTTTTTT. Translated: CSVVRGDGELFF.

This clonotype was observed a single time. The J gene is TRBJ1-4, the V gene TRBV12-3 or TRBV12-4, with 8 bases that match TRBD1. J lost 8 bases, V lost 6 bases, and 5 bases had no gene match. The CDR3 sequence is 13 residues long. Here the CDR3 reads CASRPGQGEKLFF. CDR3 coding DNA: TGTGCCAGCAGACCCGGACAGGGCGAAAAACTGTTTTTT.

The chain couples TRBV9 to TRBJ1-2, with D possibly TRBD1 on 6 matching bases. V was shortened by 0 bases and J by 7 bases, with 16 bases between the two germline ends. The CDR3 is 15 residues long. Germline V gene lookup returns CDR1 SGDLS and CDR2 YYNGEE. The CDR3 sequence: CASSVATSGVGGYTF. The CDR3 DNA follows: TGTGCCAGCAGCGTAGCTACCTCAGGGGTTGGTGGCTACACCTTC.

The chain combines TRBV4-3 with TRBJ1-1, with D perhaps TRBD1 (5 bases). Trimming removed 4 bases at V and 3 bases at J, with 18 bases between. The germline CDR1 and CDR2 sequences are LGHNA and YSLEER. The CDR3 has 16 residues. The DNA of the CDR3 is TGCGCCAGCAGCCTTTCCGCAGGGTTTTCGGACACTGAAGCTTTCTTT. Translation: CASSLSAGFSDTEAFF.

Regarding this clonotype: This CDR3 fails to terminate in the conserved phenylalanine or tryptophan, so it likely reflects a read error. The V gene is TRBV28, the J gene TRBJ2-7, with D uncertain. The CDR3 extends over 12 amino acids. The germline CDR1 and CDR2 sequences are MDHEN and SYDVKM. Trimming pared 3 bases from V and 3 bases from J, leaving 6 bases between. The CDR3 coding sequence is TGTGCCAGCAGTTTGCCCGACTACGAGCAGTACCTC. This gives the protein CASSLPDYEQYL.

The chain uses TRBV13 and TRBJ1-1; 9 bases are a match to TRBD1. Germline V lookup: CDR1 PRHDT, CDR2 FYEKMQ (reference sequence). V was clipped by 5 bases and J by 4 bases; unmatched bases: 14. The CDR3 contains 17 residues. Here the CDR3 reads CASSPRGQGVVGTEAFF. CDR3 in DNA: TGTGCCAGCAGCCCCAGGGGACAGGGTGTTGTGGGCACTGAAGCTTTCTTT.

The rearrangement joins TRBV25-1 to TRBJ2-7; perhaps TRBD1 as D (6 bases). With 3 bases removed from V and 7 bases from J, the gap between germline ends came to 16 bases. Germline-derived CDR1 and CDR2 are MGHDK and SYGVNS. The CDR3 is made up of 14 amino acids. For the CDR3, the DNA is TGTGCCAGCAGTGATTCGACAGGTTCTGATGAGCAGTACTTC. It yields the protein CASSDSTGSDEQYF.

CDR3 DNA: TGTGCCAGCAGCTTGGCTACAGGGGGTATTCTTTATGGCTACACCTTC. Residues: CASSLATGGILYGYTF. The V call is TRBV7-9, the J call TRBJ1-2; 8 nucleotides align to TRBD1. This CDR3 contains 16 residues. Germline V gene sequence: CDR1 SEHNR, CDR2 FQNEAQ (reference sequence). V lost 3 bases and J lost 5; bases outside the gene matches: 11.

The CDR3 protein is CASREGTSEAGELFF. For the CDR3, the DNA is TGCGCCAGCAGAGAAGGGACTAGTGAGGCCGGGGAGCTGTTTTTT. The chain uses TRBV4-3 and TRBJ2-2, with 8 bases fitting TRBD2. Losses at the gene ends were 6 bases for V and 6 bases for J; bases not matched to a gene: 9. Per the germline V gene, CDR1 is LGHNA and CDR2 is YSLEER. This CDR3 has 15 residues.

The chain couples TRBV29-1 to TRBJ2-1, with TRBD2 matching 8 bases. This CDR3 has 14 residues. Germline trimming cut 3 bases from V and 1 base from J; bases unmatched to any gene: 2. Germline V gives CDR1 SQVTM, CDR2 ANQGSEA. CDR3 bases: TGCAGCGTTGATAGCGGGATGTCCTACAATGAGCAGTTCTTC. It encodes CSVDSGMSYNEQFF.

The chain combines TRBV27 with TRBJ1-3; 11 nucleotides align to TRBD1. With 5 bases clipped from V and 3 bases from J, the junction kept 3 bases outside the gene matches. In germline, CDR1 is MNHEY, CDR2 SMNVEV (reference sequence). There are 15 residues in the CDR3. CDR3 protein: CASSGDRGIGNTIYF. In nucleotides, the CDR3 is TGTGCCAGCAGTGGGGACAGGGGGATTGGAAACACCATATATTTT.

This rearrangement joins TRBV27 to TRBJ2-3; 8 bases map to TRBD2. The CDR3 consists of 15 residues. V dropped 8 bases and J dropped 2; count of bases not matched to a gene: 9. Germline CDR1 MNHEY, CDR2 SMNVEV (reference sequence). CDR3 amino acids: CASAPGTRDTDTQYF. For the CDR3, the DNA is TGTGCCAGCGCTCCGGGGACTAGAGACACAGATACGCAGTATTTT.

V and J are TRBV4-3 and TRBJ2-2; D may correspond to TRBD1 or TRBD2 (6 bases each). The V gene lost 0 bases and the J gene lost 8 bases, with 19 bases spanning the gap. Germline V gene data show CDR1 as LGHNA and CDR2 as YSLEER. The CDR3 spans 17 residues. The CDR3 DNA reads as TGCGCCAGCAGCCAAGATCCCTACGTCGGGGGCCAAGGGGAGCTGTTTTTT. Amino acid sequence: CASSQDPYVGGQGELFF.

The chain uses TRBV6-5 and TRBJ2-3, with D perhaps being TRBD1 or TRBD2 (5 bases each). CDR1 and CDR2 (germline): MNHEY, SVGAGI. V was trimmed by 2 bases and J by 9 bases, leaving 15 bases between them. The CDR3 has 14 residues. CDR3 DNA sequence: TGTGCCAGCAGTTACAGGGGAGAGAGAGACACGCAGTATTTT. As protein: CASSYRGERDTQYF.

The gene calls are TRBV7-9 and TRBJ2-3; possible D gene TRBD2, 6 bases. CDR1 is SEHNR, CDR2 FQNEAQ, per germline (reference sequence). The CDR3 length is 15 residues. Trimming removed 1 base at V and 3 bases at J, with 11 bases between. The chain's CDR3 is CASSLELGTTDTQYF. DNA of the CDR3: TGTGCCAGCAGCTTAGAGTTAGGGACTACAGATACGCAGTATTTT. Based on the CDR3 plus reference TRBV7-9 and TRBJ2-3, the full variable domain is DTGVSQNPRHKITKRGQNVTFRCDPISEHNRLYWYRQTLGQGPEFLTYFQNEAQLEKSRLLSDRFSAERPKGSFSTLEIQRTEQGDSAMYLCASSLELGTTDTQYFGPGTRLTVL.

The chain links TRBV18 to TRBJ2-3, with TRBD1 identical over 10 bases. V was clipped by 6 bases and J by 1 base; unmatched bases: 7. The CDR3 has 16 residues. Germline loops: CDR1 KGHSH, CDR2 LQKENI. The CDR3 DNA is TGTGCCAGCTCGCAGGGACAGGGGCCAGGCACAGATACGCAGTATTTT. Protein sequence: CASSQGQGPGTDTQYF.

The CDR3 coding sequence is TGTGCCAGTTCCGCGTGGGGGACTGATAATGAAAAACTGTTTTTT. Protein product: CASSAWGTDNEKLFF. The chain uses TRBV12-3 or TRBV12-4 and TRBJ1-4, with a tentative D call TRBD1 (5 bases). Between the trimmed V and J ends, which lost 9 bases and 4 bases, there was a span of 18 bases. The CDR3 covers 15 residues.